The T cell receptor beta chain described here comes from a study of PD-1 blockade in classical Hodgkin lymphoma. Study at large: Each patient was given nivolumab 3 mg/kg through a vein every 2 weeks.

TCRdb's copy holds only in-frame clones and misses some; the assay was immunoSEQ multiplex PCR. The sample comprises roughly 28,000 clones, about 91% of which are singletons, and 5.5% to 8.5% rests with the top ten. CDR3 length: 14 amino acids. The V gene's germline CDR1 is SQVTM and CDR2 ANQGSEA. J was trimmed by 3 bases and V by 1 base; bases with no gene match: 5. Study-wide results and limits: Complete responders' diversity at baseline resembled that of newly diagnosed patients. Reports described newly diagnosed patients as having lower baseline TCR diversity than healthy donors. CD4+ TCR diversity climbed significantly by C4D1, unlike CD8+ TCR diversity.

The count of this clone is one. As yet, its antigen is unknown. With no exception, relapse followed autologous stem cell transplantation in all patients, and brentuximab vedotin exposure varied. Magnetic negative selection of thawed PBMCs yielded the CD8+ T cells. The sequence came from a human donor with classical Hodgkin lymphoma. This chain connects TRBV29-1 to TRBJ2-7; TRBD2 agrees at 8 bases. The input for sequencing was CD8+ T cells from blood, taken at baseline. Written as DNA, the CDR3 is TGCAGCGTTGAAGGGTTGGGGACTAGCTACGAGCAGTACTTC. Translated, it gives CSVEGLGTSYEQYF.